This T cell receptor (delta chain) was retrieved from a study of gamma-delta chains in newborns, infants, children. Study-wide context: Microbial exposure reportedly drives polyclonal innate γδ T cell expansion after birth.

This clone was detected a few times. The same CDR3 is also encoded by other DNA sequences in this sample. The CDR3 length is 15 residues. The V gene's germline CDR1 is TSWWSYY and CDR2 QGS. V was pared by 4 bases and J by 1 base, with 13 bases between. TCRdb re-called clones from the reads via CATT. The sample carries 7,000 to 9,500 delta-chain clones, about 22% recorded once. The sequenced sample consisted of blood. The source of this sequence is a child who was a newborn, infant or young child, either healthy, febrile or measles-vaccinated (not recorded which). The chain uses TRDV1 and TRDJ1; maybe TRDD2 (6 bases). The CDR3 bases are TGTGCTCTTGGGGCTTCCTTGTTTTTCACCGATAAACTCATCTTT. This encodes CALGASLFFTDKLIF.